The TCR beta chain under discussion was sequenced for a study of T cells in lung cancer brain metastases. General study points: Brain metastases had fewer unique productive clones than primaries (median about 1,500 versus 4,500). Brain metastasis T cell infiltration was not adjusted for preoperative corticosteroid effects.

The assay was immunoSEQ multiplex PCR, and TCRdb's table has in-frame clones only and misses some. Of 1,500 to 2,000 clones in the sample, around 80% were seen once. This clone was detected only once. What it binds is unknown. Exclusion applied to any patient with a history of multiple malignancies. Five deparaffinized, unstained around 10 um sections supplied tumor areas macrodissected using marked H&E slides as a guide. Germline V gene data show CDR1 as SEHNR and CDR2 as FQNEAQ (reference sequence). Trimming cost V 1 base and J 0 bases, with 5 bases left between them. This CDR3 is 14 amino acids long.

V and J are TRBV7-9 and TRBJ2-3; no clear D gene. The sequence came from a man between 70 and 80 years old with non-small cell lung cancer. Sequenced material: tumor tissue from the primary lung tumor. In DNA, the CDR3 is TGTGCCAGCAGCTTAGTTCGGAGCACAGATACGCAGTATTTT. Translated: CASSLVRSTDTQYF.